The entry below describes one TCR beta chain. No antigen is known for it. Clones were sequenced by immunoSEQ multiplex PCR, and TCRdb holds only the in-frame ones, with some missing. The data hold roughly 100,000 clones, with roughly 84% observed a single time. The CDR3 length is 16 residues. Germline trimming cut 4 bases from V and 1 base from J; bases unmatched to any gene: 5. Germline-derived CDR1 and CDR2 are SGHRS and YFSETQ. This record belongs to a study of OX40 agonist ivuxolimab in advanced cancers. On the study more broadly: Age averaged about 66 years (range roughly 20 to 90), and about 86% were male. Patients with prior anti-PD-1, anti-PD-L1 or anti-CTLA-4 therapy were eligible; less than 50% had some.

Study-wide results and limits: Some of the lowest clonal expansion was seen in partial responders at 0.1-3.0 mg/kg.

This receptor was taken from an adult with an advanced solid tumor such as melanoma, head and neck, liver or kidney cancer. The chain is built from TRBV5-1 and TRBJ2-2; 9 bases line up with TRBD2. The source was CD4+ or CD8+ T cells sorted from blood, collected in a trial of the OX40 agonist ivuxolimab. The DNA of the CDR3 is TGCGCCAGCAGCCTAAGACTAGCGGAGAACACCGGGGAGCTGTTTTTT. Translated: CASSLRLAENTGELFF.